The 12 T cell receptor beta chains below were found in one sample sequenced in a study of blood T cells in healthy people across ages (dated by TCRdb to the mid-2010s). Libraries came from 5' RACE. The sample was run on an Illumina HiSeq 2500. A second PCR of about 6 to 12 cycles was run with a J-beta primer mix and a sample-barcoded 5' primer. The public reads were reprocessed in TCRdb via fastp at Q25 and MiXCR, keeping in-frame beta chains. Each CDR3 protein gets just one entry, which takes the most common genes and DNA from the rows behind it. For this sample the table gives 790,000 or so distinct CDR3 sequences, of which around 45% were detected only once. Approximately 18% of the sample goes to the ten largest clones. Sequenced input: blood. The receptor set was obtained from an older man in good health.

The CDR3 loop reads CASSERDASSYEQYF. The CDR3 DNA reads TGTGCCAGCAGTGAGAGGGACGCGAGCTCCTACGAGCAGTACTTC. The rearrangement uses TRBV25-1 and TRBJ2-7, with D perhaps assigned TRBD1 or TRBD2 (5 bases each). The germline V and J ends were trimmed by 3 bases and 0 bases, with 12 bases remaining between them. CDR1 and CDR2 (germline): MGHDK, SYGVNS. The CDR3 is 15 amino acids.

The CDR3: CASSLDQGGEKLFF. As DNA, the CDR3 is TGCGCCAGCAGCTTGGATCAGGGAGGAGAAAAACTGTTTTTT. This rearrangement joins TRBV5-1 to TRBJ1-4, with D maybe TRBD1 (5 bases). Germline V gives CDR1 SGHRS, CDR2 YFSETQ. The length of the CDR3 is 14 residues. V lost 0 bases, J lost 8 bases, and 11 bases lay in between.

The rearrangement uses TRBV29-1 and TRBJ2-1, with 9 bases that match TRBD2. The CDR3 has 14 residues. After removal of 2 bases from V and 4 bases from J, the junction contained 3 bases not matched to a gene. Germline lookup yields CDR1 SQVTM and CDR2 ANQGSEA. The CDR3, as DNA: TGCAGCGTTGAACGCGGGAGGGTATACAATGAGCAGTTCTTC. As protein: CSVERGRVYNEQFF.

This chain joins TRBV5-1 and TRBJ2-3, with 11 bases matching TRBD1. J was trimmed by 4 bases and V by 2 bases; bases with no gene match: 6. CDR3 length: 16 residues. In germline, CDR1 is SGHRS, CDR2 YFSETQ. CDR3 sequence reads: CASSLNGQGASDTQYF. As DNA, the CDR3 is TGCGCCAGCAGCTTAAATGGACAGGGGGCTTCAGATACGCAGTATTTT.

Turning to this clonotype: Given a much more abundant clone one base away, this may be a read error. The J gene is TRBJ2-1, the V gene TRBV10-3; 14 bases are shared with TRBD2. In germline, CDR1 is ENHRY, CDR2 SYGVKD. V dropped 10 bases and J dropped 9; count of bases not matched to a gene: 17. The CDR3 extends over 17 amino acids. The chain's CDR3 is CATTLTSGRVGNSEQFF. CDR3 bases: TGTGCCACCACTTTGACTAGCGGGAGGGTGGGGAACAGTGAGCAGTTCTTC.

The V gene is TRBV12-3 or TRBV12-4, the J gene TRBJ2-7; D may correspond to TRBD1 or TRBD2 (5 bases each). Trimming stripped 4 bases from V and 6 bases from J, with 13 bases between. The CDR3 is 13 residues long. The CDR3 spells CASSSLEGSEQYF. The DNA for the CDR3 is TGTGCCAGCAGTTCCCTCGAGGGGAGCGAGCAGTACTTC.

This clonotype was picked up many times. The J gene is TRBJ1-2, the V gene TRBV7-2, with D tentatively TRBD1 (5 bases). The germline CDR1 and CDR2 sequences are SGHTA and FQGNSA. V was pared by 2 bases and J by 8 bases, with 12 bases between. The CDR3 contains 13 residues. Written as DNA, the CDR3 is TGTGCCAGCAGCTTATCAGGGATTTACGGCTACACCTTC. Protein product: CASSLSGIYGYTF.

This sequence joins TRBV3-1 and TRBJ2-5, with TRBD2 matching 15 bases. With 7 bases clipped from V and 1 base from J, the junction kept 7 bases outside the gene matches. This CDR3 spans 17 amino acids. CDR1 and CDR2 from the germline V gene are LGHDT and YNNKEL (reference sequence). CDR3 sequence reads: CASTKGLAGGVQETQYF. CDR3 DNA: TGTGCCAGCACCAAGGGACTAGCGGGAGGAGTCCAAGAGACCCAGTACTTC.

The chain joins TRBV29-1 to TRBJ2-5; no firm D call. Per the germline V gene, CDR1 is SQVTM and CDR2 is ANQGSEA. Trimming left V 4 bases short and J 2 bases short, with 5 bases between. The CDR3 sequence is 11 residues long. As DNA, the CDR3 is TGCAGCGTTGTTTCGCAAGAGACCCAGTACTTC. It translates to CSVVSQETQYF.

In this sample, this clonotype turned up a few times. V gene TRBV11-2 combines with J gene TRBJ2-4; D call uncertain. The J call may be in error: the DNA end matches TRBJ2-7 better. This CDR3 region has 15 residues. Germline assignment: CDR1 SGHAT and CDR2 FQNNGV. CDR3 amino acids: CASSLEQISVYEQYF. The CDR3 nucleotides read TGTGCCAGCAGCTTAGAACAGATTTCGGTTTACGAGCAGTACTTC.

A remark on this clonotype: The junction differs from germline at one of its ends, possibly a read error. The CDR3: CASGLVAETGELFF. The DNA of the CDR3 is TGTGCCAGCGGCTTAGTTGCGGAAACCGGGGAGCTGTTTTTT. J is TRBJ2-2 and V is TRBV7-9; D unclear. This CDR3 region has 14 residues. Germline values: CDR1 SEHNR, CDR2 FQNEAQ (reference sequence).

This clonotype was detected a few times. CDR3 sequence (DNA): TGCGCCAGCAGCCAAGGACTAGCGGGCTTTGGCGATGAGCAGTTCTTC. This codes for CASSQGLAGFGDEQFF. The gene calls are TRBV4-3 and TRBJ2-1; 10 bases map to TRBD2. V was pared by 1 base and J by 8 bases, with 8 bases of the junction left unmatched. Germline V gene lookup returns CDR1 LGHNA and CDR2 YSLEER. The CDR3 loop spans 16 amino acids.